The following is a TCR beta chain sequence with its context. V was trimmed by 3 bases and J by 4 bases, leaving 20 bases between them. The CDR3 is 17 residues long. Germline CDR1 is SNHLY and CDR2 is FYNNEI. The data were taken from a study of blood T cell repertoires in COVID-19. As for the study in general: PBMCs, B-cell-depleted T cells, or T cells provided the cDNA or gDNA that made up the material.

Study processing details: Cell counts per sample came from amplifying reference gene primers. Libraries were prepared by immunoSEQ multiplex PCR; TCRdb keeps only in-frame clonotypes and omits some of them. V and J calls and clone size are those listed in that table; D and trimming were worked out from the DNA. This sample has fewer than 90,000 clones, with 70% to 80% found just once. The sequenced sample consisted of peripheral blood. V and J are TRBV2 and TRBJ2-3, with a possible D match to TRBD2 (7 bases). The clonotype was recovered from a human donor in a cohort sampled during active COVID-19. The CDR3 here is CASSERWGGAGADTQYF. The CDR3 bases are TGTGCCAGCAGTGAGAGGTGGGGGGGCGCGGGCGCAGATACGCAGTATTTT.